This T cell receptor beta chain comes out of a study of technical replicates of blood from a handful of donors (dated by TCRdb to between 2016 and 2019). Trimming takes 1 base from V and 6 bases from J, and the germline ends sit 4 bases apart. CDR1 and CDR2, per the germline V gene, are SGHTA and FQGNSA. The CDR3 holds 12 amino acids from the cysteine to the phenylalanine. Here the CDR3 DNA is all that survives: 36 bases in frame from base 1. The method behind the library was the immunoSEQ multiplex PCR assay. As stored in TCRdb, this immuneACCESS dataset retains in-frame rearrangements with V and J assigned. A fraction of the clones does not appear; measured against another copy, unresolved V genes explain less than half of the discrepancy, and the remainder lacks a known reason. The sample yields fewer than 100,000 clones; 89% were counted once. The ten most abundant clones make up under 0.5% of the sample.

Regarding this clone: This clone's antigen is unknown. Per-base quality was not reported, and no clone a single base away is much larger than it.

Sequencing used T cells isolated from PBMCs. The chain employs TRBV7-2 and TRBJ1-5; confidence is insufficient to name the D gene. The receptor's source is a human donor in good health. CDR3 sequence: CASSLDIQPQHF. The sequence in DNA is TGTGCCAGCAGCTTAGATATTCAGCCCCAGCATTTT.